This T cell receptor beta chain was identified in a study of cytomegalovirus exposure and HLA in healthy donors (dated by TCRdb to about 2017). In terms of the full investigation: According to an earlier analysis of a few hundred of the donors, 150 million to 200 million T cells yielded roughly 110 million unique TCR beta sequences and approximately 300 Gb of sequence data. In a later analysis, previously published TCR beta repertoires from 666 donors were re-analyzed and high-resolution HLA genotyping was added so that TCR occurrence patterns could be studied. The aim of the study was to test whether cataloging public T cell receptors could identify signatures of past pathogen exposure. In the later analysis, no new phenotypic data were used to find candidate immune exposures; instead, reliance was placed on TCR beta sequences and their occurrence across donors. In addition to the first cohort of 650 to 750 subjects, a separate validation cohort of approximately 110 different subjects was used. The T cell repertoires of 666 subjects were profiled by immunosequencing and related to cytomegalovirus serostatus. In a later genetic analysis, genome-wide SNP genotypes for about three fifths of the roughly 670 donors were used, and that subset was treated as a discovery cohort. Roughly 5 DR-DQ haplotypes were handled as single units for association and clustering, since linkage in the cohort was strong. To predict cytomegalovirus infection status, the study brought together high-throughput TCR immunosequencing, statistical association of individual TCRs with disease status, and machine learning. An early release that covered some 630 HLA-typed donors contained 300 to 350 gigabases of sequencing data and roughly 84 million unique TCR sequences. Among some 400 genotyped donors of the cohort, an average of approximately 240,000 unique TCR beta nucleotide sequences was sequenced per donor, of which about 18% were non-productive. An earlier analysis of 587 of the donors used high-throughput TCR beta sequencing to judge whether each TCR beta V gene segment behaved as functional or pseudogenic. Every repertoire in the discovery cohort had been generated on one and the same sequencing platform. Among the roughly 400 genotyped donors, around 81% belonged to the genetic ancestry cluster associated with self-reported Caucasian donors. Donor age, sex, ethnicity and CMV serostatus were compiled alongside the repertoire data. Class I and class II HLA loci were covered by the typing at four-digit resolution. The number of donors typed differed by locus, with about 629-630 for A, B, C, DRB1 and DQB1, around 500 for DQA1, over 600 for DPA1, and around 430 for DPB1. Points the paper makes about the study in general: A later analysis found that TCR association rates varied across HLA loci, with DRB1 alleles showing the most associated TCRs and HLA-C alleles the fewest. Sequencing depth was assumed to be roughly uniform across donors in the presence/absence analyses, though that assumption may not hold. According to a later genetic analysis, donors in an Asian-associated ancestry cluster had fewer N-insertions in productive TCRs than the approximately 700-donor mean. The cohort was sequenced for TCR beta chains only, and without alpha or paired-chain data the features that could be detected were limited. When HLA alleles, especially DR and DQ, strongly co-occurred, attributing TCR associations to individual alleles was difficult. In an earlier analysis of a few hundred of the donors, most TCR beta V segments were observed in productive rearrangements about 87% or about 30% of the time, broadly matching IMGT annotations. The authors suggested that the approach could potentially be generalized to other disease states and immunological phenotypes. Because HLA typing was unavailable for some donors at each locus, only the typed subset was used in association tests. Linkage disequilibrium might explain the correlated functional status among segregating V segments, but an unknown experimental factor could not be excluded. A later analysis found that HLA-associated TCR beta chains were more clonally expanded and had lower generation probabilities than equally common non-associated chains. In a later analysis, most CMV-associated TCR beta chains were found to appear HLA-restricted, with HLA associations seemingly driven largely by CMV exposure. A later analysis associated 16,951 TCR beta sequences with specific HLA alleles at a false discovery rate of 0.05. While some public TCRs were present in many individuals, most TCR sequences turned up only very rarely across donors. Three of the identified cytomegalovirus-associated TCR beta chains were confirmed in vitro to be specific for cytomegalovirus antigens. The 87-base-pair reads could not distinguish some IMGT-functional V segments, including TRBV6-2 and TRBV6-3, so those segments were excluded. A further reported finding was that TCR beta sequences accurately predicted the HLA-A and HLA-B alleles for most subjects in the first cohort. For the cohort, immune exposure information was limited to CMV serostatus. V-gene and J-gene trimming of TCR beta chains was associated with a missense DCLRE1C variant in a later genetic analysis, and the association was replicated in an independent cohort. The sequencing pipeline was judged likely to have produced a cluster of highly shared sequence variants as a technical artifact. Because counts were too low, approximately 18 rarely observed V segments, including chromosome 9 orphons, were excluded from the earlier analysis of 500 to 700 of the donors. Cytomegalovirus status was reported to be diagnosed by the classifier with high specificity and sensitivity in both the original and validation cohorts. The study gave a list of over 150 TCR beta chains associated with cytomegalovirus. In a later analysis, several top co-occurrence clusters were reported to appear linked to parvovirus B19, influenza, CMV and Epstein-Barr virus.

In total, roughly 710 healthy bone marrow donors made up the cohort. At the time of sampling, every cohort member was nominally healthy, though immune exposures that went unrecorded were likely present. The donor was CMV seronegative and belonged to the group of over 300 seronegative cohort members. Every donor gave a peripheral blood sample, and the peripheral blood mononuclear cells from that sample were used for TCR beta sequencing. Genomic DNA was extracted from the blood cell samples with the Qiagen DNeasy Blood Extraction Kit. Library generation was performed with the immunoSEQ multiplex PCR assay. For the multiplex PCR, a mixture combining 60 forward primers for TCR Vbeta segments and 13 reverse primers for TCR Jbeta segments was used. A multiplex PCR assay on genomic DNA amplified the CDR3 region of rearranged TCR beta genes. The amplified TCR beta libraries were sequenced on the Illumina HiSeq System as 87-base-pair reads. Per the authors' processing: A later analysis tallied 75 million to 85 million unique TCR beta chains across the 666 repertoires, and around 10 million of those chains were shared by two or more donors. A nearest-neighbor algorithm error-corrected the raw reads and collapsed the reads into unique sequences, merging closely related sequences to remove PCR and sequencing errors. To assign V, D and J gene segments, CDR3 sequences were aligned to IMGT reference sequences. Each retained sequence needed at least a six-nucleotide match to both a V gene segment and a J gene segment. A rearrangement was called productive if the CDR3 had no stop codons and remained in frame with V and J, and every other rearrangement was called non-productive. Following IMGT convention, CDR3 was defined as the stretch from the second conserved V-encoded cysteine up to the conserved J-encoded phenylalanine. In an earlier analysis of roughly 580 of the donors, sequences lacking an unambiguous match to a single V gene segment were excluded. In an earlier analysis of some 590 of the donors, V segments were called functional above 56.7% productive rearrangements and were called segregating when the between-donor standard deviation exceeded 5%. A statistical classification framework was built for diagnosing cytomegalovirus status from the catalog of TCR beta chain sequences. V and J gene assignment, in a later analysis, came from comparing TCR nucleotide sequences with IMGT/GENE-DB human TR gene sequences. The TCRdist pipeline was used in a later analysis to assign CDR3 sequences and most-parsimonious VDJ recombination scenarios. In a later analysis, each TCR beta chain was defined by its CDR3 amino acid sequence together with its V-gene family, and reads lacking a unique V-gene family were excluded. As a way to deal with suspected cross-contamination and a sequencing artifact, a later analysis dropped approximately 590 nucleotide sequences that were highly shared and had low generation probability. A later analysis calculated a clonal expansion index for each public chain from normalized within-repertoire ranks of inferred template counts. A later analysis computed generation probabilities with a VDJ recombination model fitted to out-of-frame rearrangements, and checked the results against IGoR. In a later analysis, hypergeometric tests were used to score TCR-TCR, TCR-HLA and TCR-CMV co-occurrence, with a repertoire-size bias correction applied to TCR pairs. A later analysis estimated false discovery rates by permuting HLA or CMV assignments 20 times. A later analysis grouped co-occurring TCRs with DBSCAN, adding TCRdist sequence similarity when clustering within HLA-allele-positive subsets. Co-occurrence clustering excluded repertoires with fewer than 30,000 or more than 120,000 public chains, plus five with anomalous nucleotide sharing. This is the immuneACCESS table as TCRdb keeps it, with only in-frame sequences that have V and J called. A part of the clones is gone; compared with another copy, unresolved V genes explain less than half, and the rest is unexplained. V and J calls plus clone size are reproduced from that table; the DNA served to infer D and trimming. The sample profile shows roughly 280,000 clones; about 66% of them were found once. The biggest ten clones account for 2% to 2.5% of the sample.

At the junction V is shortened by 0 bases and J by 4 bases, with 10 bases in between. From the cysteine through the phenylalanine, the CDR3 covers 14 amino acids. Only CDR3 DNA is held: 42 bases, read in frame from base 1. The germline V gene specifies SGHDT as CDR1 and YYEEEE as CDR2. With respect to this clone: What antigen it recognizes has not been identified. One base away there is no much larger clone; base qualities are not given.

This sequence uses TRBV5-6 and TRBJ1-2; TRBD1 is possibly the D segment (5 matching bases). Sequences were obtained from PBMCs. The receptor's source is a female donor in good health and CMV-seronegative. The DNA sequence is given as TGTGCCAGCAGCTTGGCCCAGACAGTCTATGGCTACACCTTC. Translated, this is CASSLAQTVYGYTF.